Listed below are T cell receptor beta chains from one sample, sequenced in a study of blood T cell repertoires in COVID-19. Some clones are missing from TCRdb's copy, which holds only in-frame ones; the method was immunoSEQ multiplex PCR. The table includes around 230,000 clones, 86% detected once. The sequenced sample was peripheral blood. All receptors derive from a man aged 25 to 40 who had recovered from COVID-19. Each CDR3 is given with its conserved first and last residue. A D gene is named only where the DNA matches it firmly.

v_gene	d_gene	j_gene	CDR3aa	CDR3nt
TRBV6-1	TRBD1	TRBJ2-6	CASSEGTGSGANVLTF	TGTGCCAGCAGTGAAGGGACAGGGTCTGGGGCCAACGTCCTGACTTTC
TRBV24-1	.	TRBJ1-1	CATSDTDSSSEAFF	TGTGCCACCAGTGATACGGACAGTTCCTCCGAAGCTTTCTTT
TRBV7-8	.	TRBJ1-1	CASSKDRNTEAFF	TGTGCCAGCAGCAAGGACAGGAACACTGAAGCTTTCTTT
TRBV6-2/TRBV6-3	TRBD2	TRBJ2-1	CASSLSPGLDEQFF	TGTGCCAGCAGCCTATCGCCGGGACTAGATGAGCAGTTCTTC
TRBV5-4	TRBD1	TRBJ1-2	CASSLVGTGVYGYTF	TGTGCCAGCAGCTTGGTAGGGACAGGTGTTTATGGCTACACCTTC
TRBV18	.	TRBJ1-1	CASSLSSPDTEAFF	TGTGCCAGCTCACTCTCATCCCCGGACACTGAAGCTTTCTTT
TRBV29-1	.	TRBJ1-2	CSVELGRAYGYTF	TGCAGCGTTGAATTGGGCAGGGCATATGGCTACACCTTC
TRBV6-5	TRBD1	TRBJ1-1	CASSYRTGIGIGEAFF	TGTGCCAGCAGTTACCGGACAGGGATCGGCATAGGGGAAGCTTTCTTT
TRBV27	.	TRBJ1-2	CASSPYWAGEGGYTF	TGTGCCAGCAGTCCCTATTGGGCCGGGGAGGGAGGCTACACCTTC
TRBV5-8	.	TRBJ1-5	CASSLAPGLGPQHF	TGTGCCAGCAGCTTGGCCCCAGGGCTAGGGCCCCAGCATTTT
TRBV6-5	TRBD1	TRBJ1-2	CATDRGLYGYGYTF	TGTGCCACTGACAGGGGGCTCTATGGATATGGCTACACCTTC
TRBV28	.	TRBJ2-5	CAGSLREETQYF	TGTGCCGGCAGTTTAAGAGAAGAGACCCAGTACTTC
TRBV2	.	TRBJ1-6	CASSEALQGGLGSPLHF	TGTGCCAGCAGTGAAGCGCTCCAGGGCGGTCTGGGGTCACCCCTCCACTTT
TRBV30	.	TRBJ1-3	CAWSVSRNTIYF	TGTGCCTGGAGTGTATCTCGAAACACCATATATTTT
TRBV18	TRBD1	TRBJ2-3	CASSPGQGRDTQYF	TGTGCCAGCTCACCGGGACAGGGTAGGGATACGCAGTATTTT
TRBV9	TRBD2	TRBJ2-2	CASSVGASGGTGELFF	TGTGCCAGCAGCGTAGGTGCTAGCGGGGGCACCGGGGAGCTGTTTTTT
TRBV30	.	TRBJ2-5	CAWSWGTGVEETQYF	TGTGCCTGGAGTTGGGGAACAGGAGTAGAAGAGACCCAGTACTTC
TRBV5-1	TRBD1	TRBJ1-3	CASSLGDSGNTIYF	TGCGCCAGCAGCTTGGGGGACAGTGGAAACACCATATATTTT
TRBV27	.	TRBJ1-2	CASSLGGAPGYGYTF	TGTGCCAGCAGTTTAGGCGGGGCCCCAGGCTATGGCTACACCTTC
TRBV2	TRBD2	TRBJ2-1	CASRILRTAGGDEQFF	TGTGCCAGCAGGATACTCAGGACAGCGGGAGGCGATGAGCAGTTCTTC
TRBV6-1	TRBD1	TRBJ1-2	CASSDRQGWSYGYTF	TGTGCCAGCAGTGACCGACAGGGCTGGAGCTATGGCTACACCTTC